This T cell receptor beta chain was obtained from a study of blood T cell repertoires in COVID-19 (dated by TCRdb to 2020 to 2022). Context from the whole study: The collaborator samples originated in the United States, Italy and Spain and spanned the acute and convalescent phases of COVID-19. The prospective study material was composed of cDNA or gDNA derived from T cells, B-cell-depleted T cells, or PBMCs. The dataset comprised deeply sampled blood TCRbeta repertoires from subjects exposed to, actively infected with, or recovered from COVID-19. A freely available public database, intended as a resource for researchers studying the immune response to SARS-CoV-2, is where the repertoires were released. Samples were obtained from the ongoing ImmuneRACE study (first 160 participants) and from over a thousand subjects provided by 6 global collaborators. Sample metadata almost always included a de-identified subject ID, COVID-19 status, age in years and sex. Where available, HLA class I and class II types were taken from metadata supplied by the sample provider and were not determined by assay-based typing.

TCRbeta CDR3 regions were amplified from genomic DNA using the immunoSEQ Assay, a bias-controlled multiplex PCR. Under the source paper's analysis protocol: Within the assay, amplification of reference gene primers was used to estimate how many nucleated cells each sample contained. To quantify the absolute abundance of each unique TCRbeta CDR3 rearrangement, sequence reads were collapsed and filtered. Productive Simpson clonality was computed per sample as the square root of Simpson's diversity index over productive rearrangements. Held by TCRdb, this immuneACCESS table contains in-frame sequences only and omits some clones. Under half of the omission traces to an unresolved V gene where checked; the cause of the rest is unknown. For V, J and clone size, that table is used; D and trimming come from the DNA. The sample contains more than 150,000 clones, 80% to 90% of them found a single time. Jointly, the top ten make up 2.1% of the sample.

The CDR3 holds 16 amino acids from the cysteine to the phenylalanine. CDR3 DNA only is kept here, 48 bases in frame from base 1. For this chain, trimming is 5 bases at the V end and 0 bases at the J end, and the number of junction bases without a gene match is 7. Per the germline V gene (reference sequence), MNHEY is the CDR1 and SMNVEV is the CDR2. For this clone: The antigen it recognizes is unknown. No per-base quality is available; no much larger clone lies one base away.

Each collaborating institution followed its own protocols to collect whole blood in K2EDTA tubes. For TCRbeta analysis, collaborator samples were shipped as frozen whole blood, as isolated PBMCs, or as DNA extracted from either sample type. The paper as a whole reports these results and caveats: Clinical and demographic metadata were provided uncurated, with the amount varying by source and participant.

The sequence joins TRBV27 to TRBJ2-4; TRBD1 aligns with 7 central bases. This sequence was found in a man between 65 and 80 years old with active or convalescent COVID-19. Sequences were obtained from peripheral blood. The CDR3 protein: CASSLRQGLAKNIQYF. The DNA sequence is TGTGCCAGCAGTCTTCGACAGGGATTAGCCAAAAACATTCAGTACTTC.